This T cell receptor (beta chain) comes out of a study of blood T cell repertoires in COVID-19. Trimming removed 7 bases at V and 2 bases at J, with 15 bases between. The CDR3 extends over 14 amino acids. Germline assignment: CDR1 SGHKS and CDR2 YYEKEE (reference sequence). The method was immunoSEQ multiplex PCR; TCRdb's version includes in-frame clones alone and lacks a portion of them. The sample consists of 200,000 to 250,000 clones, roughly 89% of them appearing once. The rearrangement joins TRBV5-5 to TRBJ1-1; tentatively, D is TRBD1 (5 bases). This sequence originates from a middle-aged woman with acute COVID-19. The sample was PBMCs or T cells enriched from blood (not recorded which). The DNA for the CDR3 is TGTGCCAGCGACCCAGGGCATTTAAACACTGAAGCTTTCTTT. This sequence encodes CASDPGHLNTEAFF.